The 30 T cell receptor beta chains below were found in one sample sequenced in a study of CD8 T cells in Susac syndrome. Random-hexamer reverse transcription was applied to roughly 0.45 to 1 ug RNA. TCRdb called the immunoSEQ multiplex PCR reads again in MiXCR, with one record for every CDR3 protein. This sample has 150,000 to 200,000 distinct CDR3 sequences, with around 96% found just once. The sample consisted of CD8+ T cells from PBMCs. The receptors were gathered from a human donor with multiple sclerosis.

The CDR3 loop reads CASSVGRGNTGELFF. Written as DNA, the CDR3 is TGTGCCAGCAGCGTAGGCAGGGGGAACACCGGGGAGCTGTTTTTT. The chain uses TRBV9 and TRBJ2-2; D is perhaps TRBD1 (6 bases). This CDR3 is 15 amino acids long. The V and J ends lost 0 bases and 1 base respectively, with 7 bases between them. Germline loops: CDR1 SGDLS, CDR2 YYNGEE.

CDR3: CASSNDRVPQETQYF. CDR3 DNA: TGTGCCAGCAGCAACGACAGGGTCCCCCAAGAGACCCAGTACTTC. J is TRBJ2-5 and V is TRBV7-6; 7 bases fit TRBD1. This CDR3 is 15 amino acids long. From germline, CDR1 is SGHVS and CDR2 FNYEAQ. V shed 5 bases, J shed 1 base, and the junction held 7 bases outside the gene matches.

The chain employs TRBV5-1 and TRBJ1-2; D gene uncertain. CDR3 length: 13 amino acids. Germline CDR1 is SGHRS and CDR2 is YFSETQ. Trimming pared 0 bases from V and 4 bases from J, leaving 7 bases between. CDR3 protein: CASSLDLAYGYTF. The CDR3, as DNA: TGCGCCAGCAGCTTGGACCTGGCCTATGGCTACACCTTC.

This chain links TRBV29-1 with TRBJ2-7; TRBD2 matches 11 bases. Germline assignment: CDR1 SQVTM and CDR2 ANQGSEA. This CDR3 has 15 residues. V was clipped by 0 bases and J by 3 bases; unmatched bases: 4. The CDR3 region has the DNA TGCAGCGTTGAAGATCCAACTAGCGGGAGCTACGAGCAGTACTTC. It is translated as CSVEDPTSGSYEQYF.

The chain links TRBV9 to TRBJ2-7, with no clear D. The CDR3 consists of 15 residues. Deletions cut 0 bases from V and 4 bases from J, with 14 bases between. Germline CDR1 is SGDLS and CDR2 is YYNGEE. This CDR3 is CASSVAGATMYEQYF. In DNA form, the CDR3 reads TGTGCCAGCAGCGTAGCTGGAGCGACCATGTACGAGCAGTACTTC.

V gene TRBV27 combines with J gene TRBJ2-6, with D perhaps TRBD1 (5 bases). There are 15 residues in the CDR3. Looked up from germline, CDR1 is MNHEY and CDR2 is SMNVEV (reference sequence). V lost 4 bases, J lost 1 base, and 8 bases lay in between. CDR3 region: CASSSQGSGANVLTF. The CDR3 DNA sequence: TGTGCCAGCAGTTCCCAGGGATCTGGGGCCAACGTCCTGACTTTC.

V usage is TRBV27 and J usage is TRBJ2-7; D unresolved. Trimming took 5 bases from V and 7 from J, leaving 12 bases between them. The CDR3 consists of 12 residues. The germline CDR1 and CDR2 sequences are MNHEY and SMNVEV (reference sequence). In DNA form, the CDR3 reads TGTGCCAGCAGTCCCCGAAAGAATGAGCAGTACTTC. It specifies CASSPRKNEQYF.

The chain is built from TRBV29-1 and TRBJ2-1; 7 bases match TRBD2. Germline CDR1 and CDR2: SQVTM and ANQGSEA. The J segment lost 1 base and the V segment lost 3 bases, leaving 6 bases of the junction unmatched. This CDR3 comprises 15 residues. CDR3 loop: CSVDRSSGSYNEQFF. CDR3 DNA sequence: TGCAGCGTTGATCGGTCTAGCGGATCCTACAATGAGCAGTTCTTC.

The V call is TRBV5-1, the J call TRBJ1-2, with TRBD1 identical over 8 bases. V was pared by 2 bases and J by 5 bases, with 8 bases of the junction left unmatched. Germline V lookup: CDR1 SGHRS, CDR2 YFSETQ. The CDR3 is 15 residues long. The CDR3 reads CASSLTGQVIYGYTF. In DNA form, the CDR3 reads TGCGCCAGCAGCTTAACGGGACAGGTGATATATGGCTACACCTTC.

The CDR3 is CASSDKVTGELFF. CDR3 nucleotides: TGTGCCAGCAGTGATAAAGTCACCGGGGAGCTGTTTTTT. The V call is TRBV2, the J call TRBJ2-2; D is unresolved. The CDR3 extends over 13 amino acids. V lost 3 bases to trimming and J lost 4 bases, with 6 bases between them. Germline CDR1 reads SNHLY; CDR2 reads FYNNEI.

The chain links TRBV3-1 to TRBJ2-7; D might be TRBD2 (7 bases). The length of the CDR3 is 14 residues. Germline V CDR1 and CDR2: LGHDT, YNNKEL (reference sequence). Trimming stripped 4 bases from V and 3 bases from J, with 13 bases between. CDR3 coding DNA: TGTGCCAGCAGCCGAGGGAGGGGGGGCTACGAGCAGTACTTC. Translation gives CASSRGRGGYEQYF.

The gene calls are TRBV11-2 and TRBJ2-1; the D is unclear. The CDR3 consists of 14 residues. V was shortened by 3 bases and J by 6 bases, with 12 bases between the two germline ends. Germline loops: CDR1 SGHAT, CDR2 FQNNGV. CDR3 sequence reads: CASSLTLGFNEQFF. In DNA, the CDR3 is TGTGCCAGCAGCTTGACGTTGGGGTTCAATGAGCAGTTCTTC.

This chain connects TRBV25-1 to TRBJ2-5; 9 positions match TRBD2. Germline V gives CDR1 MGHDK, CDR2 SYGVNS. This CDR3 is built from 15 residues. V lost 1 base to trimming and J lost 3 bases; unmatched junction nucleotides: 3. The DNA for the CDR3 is TGTGCCAGCAGTGAATCCGGGACTAGCAAAGAGACCCAGTACTTC. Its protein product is CASSESGTSKETQYF.

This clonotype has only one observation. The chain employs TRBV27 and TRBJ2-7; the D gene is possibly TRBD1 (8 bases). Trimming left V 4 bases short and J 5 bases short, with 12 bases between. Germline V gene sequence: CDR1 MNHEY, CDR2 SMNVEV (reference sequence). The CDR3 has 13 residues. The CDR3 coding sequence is TGTGCCAGCAGTTGGACAGGGACTAACGAGCAGTACTTC. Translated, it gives CASSWTGTNEQYF.

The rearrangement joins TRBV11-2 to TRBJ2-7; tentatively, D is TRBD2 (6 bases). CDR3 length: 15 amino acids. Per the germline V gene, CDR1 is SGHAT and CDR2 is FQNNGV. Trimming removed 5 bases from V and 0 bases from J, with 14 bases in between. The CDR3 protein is CASSLSGGSSYEQYF. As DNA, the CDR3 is TGTGCCAGCAGCCTGTCCGGAGGGAGCTCCTACGAGCAGTACTTC.

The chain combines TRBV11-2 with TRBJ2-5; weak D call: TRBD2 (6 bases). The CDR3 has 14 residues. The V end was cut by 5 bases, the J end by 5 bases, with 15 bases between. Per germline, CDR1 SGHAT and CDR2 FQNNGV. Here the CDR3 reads CASSDHAGMETQYF. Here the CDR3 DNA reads TGTGCCAGCAGCGACCATGCGGGAATGGAGACCCAGTACTTC. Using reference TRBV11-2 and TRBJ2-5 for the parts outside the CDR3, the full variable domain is EAGVAQSPRYKIIEKRQSVAFWCNPISGHATLYWYQQILGQGPKLLIQFQNNGVVDDSQLPKDRFSAERLKGVDSTLKIQPAKLEDSAVYLCASSDHAGMETQYFGPGTRLLVL.

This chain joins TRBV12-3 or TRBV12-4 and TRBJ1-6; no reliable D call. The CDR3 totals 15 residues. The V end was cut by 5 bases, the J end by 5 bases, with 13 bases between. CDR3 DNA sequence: TGTGCCAGCAGTCATAAGGACGTACATAATTCACCCCTCCACTTT. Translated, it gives CASSHKDVHNSPLHF.

CDR3 amino acids: CASSLREGRTYNEQFF. The CDR3, as DNA: TGTGCCAGCAGCTTACGGGAGGGGAGGACCTACAATGAGCAGTTCTTC. The rearrangement joins TRBV7-9 to TRBJ2-1; 8 bases line up with TRBD2. Trimming cost V 2 bases and J 2 bases; bases outside gene matches: 5. The CDR3 runs 16 residues. Germline lookup yields CDR1 SEHNR and CDR2 FQNEAQ (reference sequence).

CDR3 DNA sequence: TGTGCCAGCAGCTCTCGGGGGGACCGACCAAACTATGGCTACACCTTC. Its protein is CASSSRGDRPNYGYTF. The V call is TRBV7-9, the J call TRBJ1-2; D perhaps matches TRBD1 (5 bases). The length of the CDR3 is 16 residues. Between the trimmed V and J ends, which lost 4 bases and 2 bases, there was a span of 17 bases. From germline, CDR1 is SEHNR and CDR2 FQNEAQ (reference sequence).

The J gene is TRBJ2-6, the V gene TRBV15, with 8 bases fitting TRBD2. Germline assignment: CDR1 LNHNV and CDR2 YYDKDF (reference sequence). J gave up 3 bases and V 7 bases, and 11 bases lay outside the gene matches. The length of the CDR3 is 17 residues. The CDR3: CATNPGGGARGANVLTF. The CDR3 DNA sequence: TGTGCCACCAACCCGGGGGGGGGCGCTCGTGGGGCCAACGTCCTGACTTTC.

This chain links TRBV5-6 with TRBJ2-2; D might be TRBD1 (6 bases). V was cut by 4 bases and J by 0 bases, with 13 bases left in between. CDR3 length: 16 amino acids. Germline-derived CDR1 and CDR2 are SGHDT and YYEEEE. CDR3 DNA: TGTGCCAGCAGCACTAAACAGGGTCCGAACACCGGGGAGCTGTTTTTT. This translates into CASSTKQGPNTGELFF.

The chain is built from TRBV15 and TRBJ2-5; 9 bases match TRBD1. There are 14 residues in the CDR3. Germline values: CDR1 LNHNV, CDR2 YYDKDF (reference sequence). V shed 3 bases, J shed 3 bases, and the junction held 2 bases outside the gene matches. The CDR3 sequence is CATSRGQGEETQYF. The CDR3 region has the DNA TGTGCCACCAGCAGGGGACAGGGCGAAGAGACCCAGTACTTC.

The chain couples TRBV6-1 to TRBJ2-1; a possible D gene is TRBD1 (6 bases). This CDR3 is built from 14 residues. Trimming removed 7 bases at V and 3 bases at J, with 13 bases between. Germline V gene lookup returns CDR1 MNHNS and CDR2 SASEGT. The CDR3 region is CASTEDRYYNEQFF. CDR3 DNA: TGTGCCAGCACGGAGGACAGATACTACAATGAGCAGTTCTTC.

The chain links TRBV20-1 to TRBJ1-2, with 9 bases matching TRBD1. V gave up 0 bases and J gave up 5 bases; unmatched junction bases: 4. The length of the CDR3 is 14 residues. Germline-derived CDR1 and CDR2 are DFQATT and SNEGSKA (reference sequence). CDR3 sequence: CSARDPDRGYGYTF. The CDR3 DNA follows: TGCAGTGCTAGAGACCCGGACAGGGGTTATGGCTACACCTTC.

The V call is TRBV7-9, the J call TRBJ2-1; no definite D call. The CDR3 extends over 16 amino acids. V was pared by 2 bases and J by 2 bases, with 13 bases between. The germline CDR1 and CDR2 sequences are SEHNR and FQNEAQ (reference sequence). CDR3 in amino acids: CASSLSGIATYNEQFF. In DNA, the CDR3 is TGTGCCAGCAGCTTAAGTGGTATCGCTACCTACAATGAGCAGTTCTTC.

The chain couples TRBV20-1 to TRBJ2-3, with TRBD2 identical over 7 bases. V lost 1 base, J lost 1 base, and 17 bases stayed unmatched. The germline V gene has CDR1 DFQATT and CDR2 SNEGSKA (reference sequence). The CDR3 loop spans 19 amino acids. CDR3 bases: TGCAGTGCTAGAGGACTAGCCGAGGGAGCGGGCTACGGCACAGATACGCAGTATTTT. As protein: CSARGLAEGAGYGTDTQYF.

CDR3 loop: CSAQGLEKLFF. The CDR3 DNA reads TGCAGCGCGCAGGGACTTGAAAAACTGTTTTTT. The gene calls are TRBV29-1 and TRBJ1-4; possibly TRBD1 for D (5 bases). V was shortened by 7 bases and J by 7 bases, with 10 bases between the two germline ends. CDR1 is SQVTM, CDR2 ANQGSEA, per germline. The CDR3 spans 11 residues.

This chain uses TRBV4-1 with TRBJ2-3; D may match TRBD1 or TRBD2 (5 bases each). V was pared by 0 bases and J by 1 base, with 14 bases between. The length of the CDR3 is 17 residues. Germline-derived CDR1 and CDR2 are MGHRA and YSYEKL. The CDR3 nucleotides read TGCGCCAGCAGCCAAGATCCGGGGCAGACAGGCACAGATACGCAGTATTTT. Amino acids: CASSQDPGQTGTDTQYF.

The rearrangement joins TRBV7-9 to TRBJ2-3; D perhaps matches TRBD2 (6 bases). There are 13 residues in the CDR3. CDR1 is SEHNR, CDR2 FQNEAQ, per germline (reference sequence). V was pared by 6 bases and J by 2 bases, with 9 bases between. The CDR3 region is CASRRGTTDTQYF. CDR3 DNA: TGTGCCAGCAGACGGGGGACCACAGATACGCAGTATTTT.

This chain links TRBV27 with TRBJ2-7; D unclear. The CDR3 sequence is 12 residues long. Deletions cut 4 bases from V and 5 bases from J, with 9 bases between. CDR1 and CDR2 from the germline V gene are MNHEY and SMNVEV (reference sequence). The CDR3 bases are TGTGCCAGCAGTTCCTCGACCCACGAGCAGTACTTC. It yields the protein CASSSSTHEQYF.